This T cell receptor (beta chain) was sequenced during a study of blood T cell repertoires in COVID-19. Study summary: The United States, Italy and Spain provided the acute and convalescent COVID-19 samples. T cells, B-cell-depleted T cells, or PBMCs provided the cDNA or gDNA that served as material.

The count of this clone is one. Original handling: Reference gene primer amplification gave estimated nucleated cell counts. The repertoire was sequenced with immunoSEQ multiplex PCR; TCRdb's copy has only in-frame clones and lacks some. For V, J and clone size, that table is used; D and trimming come from the DNA. The table shows approximately 270,000 clones, with about 89% occurring only once. The clonotype originates from a man aged 25 to 40 with acute or convalescent COVID-19. Sequenced: peripheral blood.

The DNA for the CDR3 is TGTGCCAGTAGTATAATCCGGGGAAATCAGCCCCAGCATTTT. This gives the protein CASSIIRGNQPQHF. The chain uses TRBV19 and TRBJ1-5, with no clear D. V was clipped by 2 bases and J by 4 bases, with 9 bases between them. Looked up from germline, CDR1 is LNHDA and CDR2 is SQIVND (reference sequence). CDR3 length: 14 residues.